What follows are 15 T cell receptor beta chains derived from one specimen sequenced in a study of blood T cell repertoires in COVID-19. Here immunoSEQ multiplex PCR was the method, and the copy in TCRdb shows in-frame clones only, minus some. Found here are roughly 310,000 clones, approximately 89% of them singletons; the top ten hold approximately 9.8%. Sequencing was performed on PBMCs or T cells enriched from blood (not recorded which). These receptors were taken from a woman in her thirties or forties who had recovered from COVID-19.

In its sample, this clone was seen once. The chain combines TRBV7-9 with TRBJ2-1; D remains ambiguous. The V end lost 1 base, the J end lost 10 bases, and 11 bases lay between the germline ends. Per the germline V gene, CDR1 is SEHNR and CDR2 is FQNEAQ (reference sequence). The CDR3 is 13 residues long. In DNA, the CDR3 is TGTGCCAGCAGCTTAGACTACTTAGGCGAGCAGTTCTTC. Amino acid sequence: CASSLDYLGEQFF.

This clone was seen once. The V and J genes are TRBV13 and TRBJ1-1; 7 bases align to TRBD1. CDR3 size: 14 residues. The germline CDR1 and CDR2 sequences are PRHDT and FYEKMQ (reference sequence). The ends lost 11 bases at V and 0 bases at J; junction bases unmatched: 9. This chain's CDR3 is CAGGRGQLNTEAFF. In DNA, the CDR3 is TGTGCCGGTGGCAGGGGACAGTTGAACACTGAAGCTTTCTTT.

The V and J genes are TRBV5-1 and TRBJ2-1; 13 bases fit TRBD2. The V gene's germline CDR1 is SGHRS and CDR2 YFSETQ. The CDR3 is made up of 15 amino acids. The V gene end was trimmed by 4 bases and the J gene end by 7 bases; junction bases not matched to a gene: 5. CDR3 in DNA: TGCGCCAGCAGCACGACTAGCGGGGGGCTGAATGAGCAGTTCTTC. Translating it yields CASSTTSGGLNEQFF.

This chain connects TRBV10-2 to TRBJ2-5; possibly TRBD1 for D (5 bases). CDR3 length: 15 amino acids. From germline, CDR1 is WSHSY and CDR2 SAAADI. V was clipped by 3 bases and J by 2 bases, with 13 bases between them. The CDR3 protein is CASSDPAGPQETQYF. Here the CDR3 DNA reads TGCGCCAGCAGTGATCCCGCAGGGCCGCAAGAGACCCAGTACTTC.

V usage is TRBV13 and J usage is TRBJ2-3; 9 bases agree with TRBD2. V was pared by 5 bases and J by 2 bases, with 5 bases of the junction left unmatched. Germline V CDR1 and CDR2: PRHDT, FYEKMQ (reference sequence). The CDR3 is made up of 15 amino acids. CDR3 residues: CASSPAGGLTDTQYF. The CDR3 region has the DNA TGTGCCAGCAGCCCAGCGGGGGGTCTCACAGATACGCAGTATTTT.

The chain recombines TRBV7-2 with TRBJ2-1, with 9 bases matching TRBD2. The germline V gene has CDR1 SGHTA and CDR2 FQGNSA. This CDR3 region has 15 residues. V shed 4 bases, J shed 8 bases, and the junction held 9 bases outside the gene matches. The CDR3 DNA reads TGTGCCAGCAGCTCTACGGCGGGAGGGGCCTATGAGCAGTTCTTC. Translated, it gives CASSSTAGGAYEQFF.

In its sample, this clone was seen a few times. The rearrangement uses TRBV7-3 and TRBJ2-2; 11 positions agree with TRBD2. After removal of 1 base from V and 6 bases from J, the junction contained 1 base not matched to a gene. Germline assignment: CDR1 SGHTA and CDR2 FQGTGA. There are 15 residues in the CDR3. The chain's CDR3 is CASSLIAGGPGELFF. For the CDR3, the DNA is TGTGCCAGCAGCTTAATAGCGGGAGGGCCCGGGGAGCTGTTTTTT. Supplemented by reference TRBV7-3 and TRBJ2-2, the full variable domain reads GAGVSQTPSNKVTEKGKYVELRCDPISGHTALYWYRQSLGQGPEFLIYFQGTGAADDSGLPNDRFFAVRPEGSVSTLKIQRTERGDSAVYLCASSLIAGGPGELFFGEGSRLTVL.

The V gene is TRBV5-1, the J gene TRBJ2-7; D ambiguous. V lost 4 bases and J 3 bases, leaving 8 bases between the germline ends. Germline lookup yields CDR1 SGHRS and CDR2 YFSETQ. The CDR3 loop spans 12 amino acids. The DNA for the CDR3 is TGCGCCAGCAGCCTGGATCACTACGAGCAGTACTTC. Translation gives CASSLDHYEQYF. The full variable domain, with the rest looked up from reference TRBV5-1 and TRBJ2-7, is KAGVTQTPRYLIKTRGQQVTLSCSPISGHRSVSWYQQTPGQGLQFLFEYFSETQRNKGNFPGRFSGRQFSNSRSEMNVSTLELGDSALYLCASSLDHYEQYFGPGTRLTVT.

This clone was observed once. V and J are TRBV2 and TRBJ1-2; TRBD1 is a possible D gene (5 bases). The ends were cut back, 6 bases at V and 3 bases at J, with 17 bases in the middle. The CDR3 is 15 amino acids. Per germline, CDR1 SNHLY and CDR2 FYNNEI. In DNA, the CDR3 is TGTGCCAGCAGGCAACCGGGACTCGGAGACTATGGCTACACCTTC. The encoded protein is CASRQPGLGDYGYTF. The full variable domain, with the rest looked up from reference TRBV2 and TRBJ1-2, is EPEVTQTPSHQVTQMGQEVILRCVPISNHLYFYWYRQILGQKVEFLVSFYNNEISEKSEIFDDQFSVERPDGSNFTLKIRSTKLEDSAMYFCASRQPGLGDYGYTFGSGTRLTVV.

This clone was found a few times. The V and J genes are TRBV27 and TRBJ1-5; TRBD1 is a possible D gene (5 bases). Germline values: CDR1 MNHEY, CDR2 SMNVEV (reference sequence). The V end was cut by 2 bases, the J end by 5 bases, with 10 bases between. The CDR3 covers 14 residues. This chain's CDR3 is CASSLRIRDQPQHF. CDR3 DNA sequence: TGTGCCAGCAGTTTAAGGATCAGGGATCAGCCCCAGCATTTT.

The chain carries TRBV24-1 and TRBJ2-5; tentatively, D is TRBD1 (6 bases). Between the trimmed V and J ends, which lost 7 bases and 1 base, there was a span of 18 bases. The CDR3 is 16 residues long. Germline-derived CDR1 and CDR2 are KGHDR and SFDVKD. The CDR3 protein is CATSGNSGQIQETQYF. CDR3 bases: TGTGCCACCAGCGGCAACTCGGGACAAATCCAAGAGACCCAGTACTTC.

The V call is TRBV4-1, the J call TRBJ2-2; D call uncertain. There are 12 residues in the CDR3. Trimming left V 4 bases short and J 7 bases short, with 7 bases between. The germline gives CDR1 MGHRA, CDR2 YSYEKL. In DNA, the CDR3 is TGCGCCAGCAGCCCGGTATACGGGGAGCTGTTTTTT. Its protein product is CASSPVYGELFF.

The chain combines TRBV5-1 with TRBJ2-1; 9 nucleotides match TRBD2. The CDR3 contains 18 residues. V lost 0 bases to trimming and J lost 1 base; unmatched junction nucleotides: 8. Germline V gene sequence: CDR1 SGHRS, CDR2 YFSETQ. This CDR3 reads CASSLVASGTISYNEQFF. CDR3 in DNA: TGCGCCAGCAGCTTGGTAGCTAGCGGGACAATTTCCTACAATGAGCAGTTCTTC. The full variable domain, rest sourced from reference TRBV5-1 and TRBJ2-1, is KAGVTQTPRYLIKTRGQQVTLSCSPISGHRSVSWYQQTPGQGLQFLFEYFSETQRNKGNFPGRFSGRQFSNSRSEMNVSTLELGDSALYLCASSLVASGTISYNEQFFGPGTRLTVL.

The gene calls are TRBV5-4 and TRBJ2-3; tentative D call: TRBD2 (6 bases). The CDR3 is 15 residues long. Germline CDR1 is SGHNT and CDR2 is YYREEE (reference sequence). Trimming took off 0 bases at V and 9 bases at J, with 17 bases between the two ends. CDR3 DNA: TGTGCCAGCAGCTTGGAATCGCGGGGCCTAGGGACGCAGTATTTT. This translates into CASSLESRGLGTQYF.

The chain links TRBV12-3 or TRBV12-4 to TRBJ1-4; D is undetermined. CDR3 size: 12 residues. The V and J ends lost 3 bases and 7 bases respectively, with 6 bases between them. CDR3 in DNA: TGTGCCAGCAGTTTGCCCAGTGAAAAACTGTTTTTT. This gives the protein CASSLPSEKLFF.